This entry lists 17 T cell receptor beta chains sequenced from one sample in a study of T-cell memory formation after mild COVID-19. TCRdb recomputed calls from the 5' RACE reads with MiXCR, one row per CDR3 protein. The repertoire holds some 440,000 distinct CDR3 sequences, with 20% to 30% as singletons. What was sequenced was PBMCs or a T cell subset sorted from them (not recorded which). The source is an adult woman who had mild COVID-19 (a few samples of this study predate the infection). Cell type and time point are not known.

The CDR3 bases are TGTGCCAGCAGCTCACAGGGGGCGCACACAGATACGCAGTATTTT. It specifies CASSSQGAHTDTQYF. This chain joins TRBV11-1 and TRBJ2-3, with TRBD1 identical over 9 bases. This CDR3 comprises 15 residues. The V and J ends lost 4 bases and 2 bases, in that order; junction bases with no gene match: 4. Germline-derived CDR1 and CDR2 are SGHAT and FQDESV (reference sequence).

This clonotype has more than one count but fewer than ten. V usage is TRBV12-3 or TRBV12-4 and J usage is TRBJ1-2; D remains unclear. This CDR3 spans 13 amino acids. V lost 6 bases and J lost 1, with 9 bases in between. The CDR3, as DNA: TGTGCCAGCAGCTTGGACGATAACTATGGCTACACCTTC. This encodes CASSLDDNYGYTF.

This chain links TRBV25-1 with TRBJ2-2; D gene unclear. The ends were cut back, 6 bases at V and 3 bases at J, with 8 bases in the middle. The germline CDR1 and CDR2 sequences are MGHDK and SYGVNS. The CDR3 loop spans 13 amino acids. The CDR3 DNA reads TGTGCCAGCAGGCCCATAGACACCGGGGAGCTGTTTTTT. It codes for CASRPIDTGELFF.

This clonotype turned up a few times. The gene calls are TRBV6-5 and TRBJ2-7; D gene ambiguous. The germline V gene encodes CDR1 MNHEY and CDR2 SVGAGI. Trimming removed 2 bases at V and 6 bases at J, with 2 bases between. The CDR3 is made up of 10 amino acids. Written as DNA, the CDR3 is TGTGCCAGCAGTTACGTCGAGCAGTACTTC. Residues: CASSYVEQYF.

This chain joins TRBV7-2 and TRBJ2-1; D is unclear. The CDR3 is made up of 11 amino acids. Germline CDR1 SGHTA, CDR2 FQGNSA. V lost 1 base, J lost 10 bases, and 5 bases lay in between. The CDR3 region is CASSLGTEQFF. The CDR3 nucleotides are TGTGCCAGCAGCTTAGGGACCGAGCAGTTCTTC.

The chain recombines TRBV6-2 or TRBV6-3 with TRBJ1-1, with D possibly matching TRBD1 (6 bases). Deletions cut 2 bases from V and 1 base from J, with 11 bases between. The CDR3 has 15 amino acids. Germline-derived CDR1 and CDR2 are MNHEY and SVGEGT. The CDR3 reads CASSYQGPENTEAFF. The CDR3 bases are TGTGCCAGCAGTTACCAGGGGCCCGAGAACACTGAAGCTTTCTTT.

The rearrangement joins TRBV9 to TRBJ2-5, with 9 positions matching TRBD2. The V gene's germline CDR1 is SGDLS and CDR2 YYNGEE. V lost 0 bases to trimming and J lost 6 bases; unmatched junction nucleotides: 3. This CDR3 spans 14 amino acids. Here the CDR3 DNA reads TGTGCCAGCAGCGTAGGGGGGACTAGCAAGACCCAGTACTTC. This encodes CASSVGGTSKTQYF.

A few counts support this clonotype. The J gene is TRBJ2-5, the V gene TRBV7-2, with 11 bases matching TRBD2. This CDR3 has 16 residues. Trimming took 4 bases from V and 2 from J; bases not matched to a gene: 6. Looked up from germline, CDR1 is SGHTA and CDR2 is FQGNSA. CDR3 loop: CASSSQGLAGQETQYF. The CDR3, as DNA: TGTGCCAGCAGCTCCCAAGGACTAGCGGGTCAAGAGACCCAGTACTTC.

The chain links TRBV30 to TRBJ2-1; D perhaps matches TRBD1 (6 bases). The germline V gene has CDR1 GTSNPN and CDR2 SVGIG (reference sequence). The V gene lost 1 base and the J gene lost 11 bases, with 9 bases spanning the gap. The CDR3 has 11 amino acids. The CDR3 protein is CAWSGTDKQFF. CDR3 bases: TGTGCCTGGAGTGGGACAGATAAGCAGTTCTTC.

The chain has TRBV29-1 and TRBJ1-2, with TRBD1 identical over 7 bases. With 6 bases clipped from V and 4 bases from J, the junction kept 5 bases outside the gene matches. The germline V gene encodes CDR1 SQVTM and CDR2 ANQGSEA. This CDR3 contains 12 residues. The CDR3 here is CSVRDSAYGYTF. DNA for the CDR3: TGCAGCGTCCGGGACAGTGCCTATGGCTACACCTTC.

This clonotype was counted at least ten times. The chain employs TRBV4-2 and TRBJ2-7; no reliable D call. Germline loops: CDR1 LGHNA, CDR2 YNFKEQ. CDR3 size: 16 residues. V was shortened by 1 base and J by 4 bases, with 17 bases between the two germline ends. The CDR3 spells CASSQGIGKSFYEQYF. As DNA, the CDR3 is TGTGCCAGCAGCCAAGGTATAGGGAAAAGTTTTTACGAGCAGTACTTC.

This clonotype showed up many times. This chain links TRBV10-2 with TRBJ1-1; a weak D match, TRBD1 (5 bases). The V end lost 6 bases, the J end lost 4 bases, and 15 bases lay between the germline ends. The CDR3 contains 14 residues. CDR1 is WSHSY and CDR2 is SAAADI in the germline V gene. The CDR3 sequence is CASRDEGLSTEAFF. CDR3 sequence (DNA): TGCGCCAGCAGGGACGAGGGGTTGAGCACTGAAGCTTTCTTT.

This CDR3 reads CASSLGAGSNQPQHF. In DNA form, the CDR3 reads TGTGCCAGCAGCTTAGGAGCGGGGAGCAATCAGCCCCAGCATTTT. This chain joins TRBV7-9 and TRBJ1-5, with D unclear. V gave up 1 base and J gave up 1 base, with 8 bases separating them. Germline assignment: CDR1 SEHNR and CDR2 FQNEAQ (reference sequence). The CDR3 totals 15 residues.

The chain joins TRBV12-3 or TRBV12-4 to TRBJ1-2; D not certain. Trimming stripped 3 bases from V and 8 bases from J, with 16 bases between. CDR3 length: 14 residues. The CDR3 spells CASSFRRGIDGYTF. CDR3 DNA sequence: TGTGCCAGCAGTTTCCGCCGTGGGATAGACGGCTACACCTTC.

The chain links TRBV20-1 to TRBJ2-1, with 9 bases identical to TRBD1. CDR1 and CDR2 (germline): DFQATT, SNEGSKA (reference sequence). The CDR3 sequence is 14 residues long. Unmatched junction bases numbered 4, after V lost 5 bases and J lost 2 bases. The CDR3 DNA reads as TGCAGTGCTCTAACAGGGGGCACCTACAATGAGCAGTTCTTC. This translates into CSALTGGTYNEQFF.

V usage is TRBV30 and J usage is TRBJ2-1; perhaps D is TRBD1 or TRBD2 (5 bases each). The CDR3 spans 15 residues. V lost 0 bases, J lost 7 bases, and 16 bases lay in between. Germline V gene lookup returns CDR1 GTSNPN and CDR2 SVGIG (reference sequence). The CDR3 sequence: CAWSVRDPIRNEQFF. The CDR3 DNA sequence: TGTGCCTGGAGTGTTCGGGACCCCATTAGGAATGAGCAGTTCTTC. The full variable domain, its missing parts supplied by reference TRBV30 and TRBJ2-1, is SQTIHQWPATLVQPVGSPLSLECTVEGTSNPNLYWYRQAAGRGLQLLFYSVGIGQISSEVPQNLSASRPQDRQFILSSKKLLLSDSGFYLCAWSVRDPIRNEQFFGPGTRLTVL.

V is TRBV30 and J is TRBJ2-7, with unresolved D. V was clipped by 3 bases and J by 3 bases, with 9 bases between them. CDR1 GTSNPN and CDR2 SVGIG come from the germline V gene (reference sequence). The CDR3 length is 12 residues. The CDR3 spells CAWSRDRYEQYF. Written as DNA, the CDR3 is TGTGCCTGGAGCCGAGACCGCTACGAGCAGTACTTC.